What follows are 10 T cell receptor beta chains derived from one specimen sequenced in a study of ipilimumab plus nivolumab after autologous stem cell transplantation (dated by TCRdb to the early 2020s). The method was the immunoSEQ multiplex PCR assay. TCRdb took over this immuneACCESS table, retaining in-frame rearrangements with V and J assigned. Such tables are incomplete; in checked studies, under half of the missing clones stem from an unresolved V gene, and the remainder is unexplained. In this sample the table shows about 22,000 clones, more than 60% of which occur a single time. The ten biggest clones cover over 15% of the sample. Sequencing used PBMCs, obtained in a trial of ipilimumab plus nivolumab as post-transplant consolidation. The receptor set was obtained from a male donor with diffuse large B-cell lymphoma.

The CDR3, as DNA: TGTGCCTGGAGTGGAGGGACTGGAAATTCACCCCTCCACTTT. It is translated as CAWSGGTGNSPLHF. The genes are TRBV30 and TRBJ1-6; weak D call: TRBD1 (5 bases). Trimming cost V 1 base and J 7 bases, with 11 bases left between them. The CDR3 spans 14 residues. Germline V gives CDR1 GTSNPN, CDR2 SVGIG (reference sequence).

The DNA for the CDR3 is TGTGCCAGCAGCTTAGATCGGAACAATGAGCAGTTCTTC. Protein sequence: CASSLDRNNEQFF. V usage is TRBV11-2 and J usage is TRBJ2-1; D call uncertain. Germline V CDR1 and CDR2: SGHAT, FQNNGV. This CDR3 comprises 13 residues. V was clipped by 0 bases and J by 5 bases, with 5 bases between them.

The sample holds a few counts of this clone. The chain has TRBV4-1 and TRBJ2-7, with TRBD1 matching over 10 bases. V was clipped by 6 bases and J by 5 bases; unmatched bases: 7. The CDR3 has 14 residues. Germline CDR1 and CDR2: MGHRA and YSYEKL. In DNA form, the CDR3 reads TGCGCCAGCAGAATGGGACAGGGGAACCACGAGCAGTACTTC. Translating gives CASRMGQGNHEQYF.

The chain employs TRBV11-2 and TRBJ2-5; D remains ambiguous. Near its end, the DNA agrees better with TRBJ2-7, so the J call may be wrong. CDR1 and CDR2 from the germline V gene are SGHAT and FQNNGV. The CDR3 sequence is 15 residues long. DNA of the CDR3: TGTGCCAGCAGCCCAATCCGGGCCTACAGCCACGAGCAGTACTTC. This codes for CASSPIRAYSHEQYF.

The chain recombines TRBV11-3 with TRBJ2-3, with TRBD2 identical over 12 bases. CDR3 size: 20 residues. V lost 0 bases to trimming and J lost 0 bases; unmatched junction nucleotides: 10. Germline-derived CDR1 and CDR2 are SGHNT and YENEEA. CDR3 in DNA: TGTGCCAGCAGCTTAGATGCTAGACTAGCGGGGGATTCTAGCACAGATACGCAGTATTTT. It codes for CASSLDARLAGDSSTDTQYF. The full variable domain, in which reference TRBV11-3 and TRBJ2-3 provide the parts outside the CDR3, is EAGVVQSPRYKIIEKKQPVAFWCNPISGHNTLYWYLQNLGQGPELLIRYENEEAVDDSQLPKDRFSAERLKGVDSTLKIQPAELGDSAVYLCASSLDARLAGDSSTDTQYFGPGTRLTVL.

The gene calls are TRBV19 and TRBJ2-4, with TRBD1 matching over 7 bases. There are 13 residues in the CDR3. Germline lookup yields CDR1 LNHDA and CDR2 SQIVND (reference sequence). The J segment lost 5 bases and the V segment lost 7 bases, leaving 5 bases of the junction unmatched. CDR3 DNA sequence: TGTGCCAGTAATCGGGACAGTGAAAACATTCAGTACTTC. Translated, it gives CASNRDSENIQYF.

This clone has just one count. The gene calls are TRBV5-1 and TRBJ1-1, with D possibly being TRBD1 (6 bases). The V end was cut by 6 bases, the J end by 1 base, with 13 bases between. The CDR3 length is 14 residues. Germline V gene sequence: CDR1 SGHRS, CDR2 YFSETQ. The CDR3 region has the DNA TGCGCCAGCACCCCGGGGGGCAGGAACACTGAAGCTTTCTTT. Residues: CASTPGGRNTEAFF.

The CDR3 sequence is CASSTLPGDTEAFF. DNA of the CDR3: TGTGCCAGTAGTACCCTACCCGGGGACACTGAAGCTTTCTTT. This chain uses TRBV19 with TRBJ1-1; D is undetermined. From germline, CDR1 is LNHDA and CDR2 SQIVND (reference sequence). CDR3 length equals 14 residues. With 4 bases removed from V and 3 bases from J, the gap between germline ends came to 12 bases. The full variable domain, with the rest looked up from reference TRBV19 and TRBJ1-1, is DGGITQSPKYLFRKEGQNVTLSCEQNLNHDAMYWYRQDPGQGLRLIYYSQIVNDFQKGDIAEGYSVSREKKESFPLTVTSAQKNPTAFYLCASSTLPGDTEAFFGQGTRLTVV.

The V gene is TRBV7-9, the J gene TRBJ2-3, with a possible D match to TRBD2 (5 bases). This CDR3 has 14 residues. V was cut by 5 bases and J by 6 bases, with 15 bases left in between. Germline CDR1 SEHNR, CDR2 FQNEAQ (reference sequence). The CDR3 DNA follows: TGTGCCAGCAGCGTAGAGGGTGGTCGGGATACGCAGTATTTT. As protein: CASSVEGGRDTQYF.

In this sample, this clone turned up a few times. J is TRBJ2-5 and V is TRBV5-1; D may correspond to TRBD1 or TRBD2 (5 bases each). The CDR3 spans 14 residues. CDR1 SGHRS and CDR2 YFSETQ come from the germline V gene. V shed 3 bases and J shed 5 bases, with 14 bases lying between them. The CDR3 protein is CASSSEGRGETQYF. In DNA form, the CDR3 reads TGCGCCAGCAGCTCCGAGGGGAGAGGGGAGACCCAGTACTTC.